This TCR beta chain was recovered during a study of blood T cell repertoires in COVID-19. Assay: immunoSEQ multiplex PCR; the TCRdb copy retains only in-frame clones and omits some. The table shows a few hundred thousand clones, with 82% occurring only once. Germline V gene sequence: CDR1 SNHLY, CDR2 FYNNEI. The CDR3 consists of 13 residues. V dropped 5 bases and J dropped 7; count of bases not matched to a gene: 6. The sample consisted of peripheral blood. The sequence was obtained from a young woman with acute or convalescent COVID-19. The rearrangement joins TRBV2 to TRBJ1-2; 8 bases are shared with TRBD1. Written as DNA, the CDR3 is TGTGCCAGCAGTCCGGACAGGGTTGTTGGCTACACCTTC. Its protein product is CASSPDRVVGYTF. The full variable domain, its missing parts supplied by reference TRBV2 and TRBJ1-2, is EPEVTQTPSHQVTQMGQEVILRCVPISNHLYFYWYRQILGQKVEFLVSFYNNEISEKSEIFDDQFSVERPDGSNFTLKIRSTKLEDSAMYFCASSPDRVVGYTFGSGTRLTVV.